This T cell receptor (beta chain) originates from a study of blood T cell repertoires in COVID-19. Study context: Donors in the United States, Italy and Spain gave samples during acute or convalescent COVID-19. The cDNA or gDNA used as material had been derived from T cells, B-cell-depleted T cells, or PBMCs.

As processed by the authors: By means of reference gene primer amplification, nucleated cell counts were estimated. The repertoire was sequenced with immunoSEQ multiplex PCR; TCRdb's copy has only in-frame clones and lacks some. Clone size and the V and J calls come from that table; the DNA yielded D and trimming. Found here are around 40,000 clones, approximately 87% of them singletons; the top ten hold 24%. This TCR was sampled from a man between 50 and 59 years old with active or convalescent COVID-19. Sequencing was performed on peripheral blood.

The CDR3 DNA follows: TGTGCCAGCAGTGAAGGGCAGGGGGCTTATAATGAGCAGTTCTTC. Encoded protein: CASSEGQGAYNEQFF. The rearrangement uses TRBV2 and TRBJ2-1; the match to TRBD1 covers 8 bases. CDR1 and CDR2 from the germline V gene are SNHLY and FYNNEI. The V gene end was trimmed by 1 base and the J gene end by 7 bases; junction bases not matched to a gene: 6. The CDR3 runs to 15 residues.